The present entry profiles one T cell receptor (beta chain) with its context. The antigen is not known. MiXCR, applied by TCRdb to the reads, yields one record per CDR3 protein. The sample records 510,000 or so distinct CDR3 sequences, about a quarter being singletons. The sample originates from a study of T cell repertoires in cytomegalovirus infection. Across the whole study: Both CMV infection and a matching HLA type were indicated by public TCR beta signatures. Whole-study findings and limits: Summed frequency of shared TCR beta families picked out CMV carriers who also had the relevant HLA. HLA-C-restricted TCR beta clonotypes specific for CMV led the ex vivo response.

CDR3 size: 14 residues. J lost 5 bases, V lost 6 bases, and 5 bases had no gene match. Germline V gene sequence: CDR1 MNHEY, CDR2 SVGEGT. This clonotype originated in a human donor in good health (CMV status not recorded). Some clones in this sample may be carry-over from other donors' samples. The V gene is TRBV6-2 or TRBV6-3, the J gene TRBJ1-1; 11 bases agree with TRBD1. Sequenced input: PBMCs. CDR3 loop: CASRSGTGGTEAFF. In DNA, the CDR3 is TGTGCCAGCAGGTCCGGGACAGGGGGGACTGAAGCTTTCTTT.